The 15 T cell receptor beta chains listed next were all sequenced from one sample in a study of cytomegalovirus exposure and HLA in healthy donors (dated by TCRdb to 2017 to 2019). Libraries were built with the immunoSEQ multiplex PCR assay. For the multiplex PCR, a mixture combining 60 forward primers for TCR Vbeta segments and 13 reverse primers for TCR Jbeta segments was used. In TCRdb, the immuneACCESS table is reduced to in-frame sequences with V and J assigned. These tables do not hold every clone; where another copy was compared, an unresolved V gene accounts for under half, and the others remain unexplained. The sample data list some 110,000 clones, and around 78% of these were observed just once. 4% to 5.5% of the sample comes from the top ten. Sequencing was carried out using PBMCs. The receptors shown here come from a man between 60 and 75 years old in good health and CMV-seropositive.

This clone was detected only once. V and J are TRBV29-1 and TRBJ2-3; TRBD1 agrees at 7 bases. This CDR3 is 15 amino acids long. J lost 3 bases, V lost 6 bases, and 12 bases had no gene match. Germline CDR1 is SQVTM and CDR2 is ANQGSEA. The chain's CDR3 is CSVPTGRYRTDTQYF. DNA for the CDR3: TGCAGCGTCCCGACAGGGAGATATAGAACAGATACGCAGTATTTT.

This chain connects TRBV27 to TRBJ2-7, with 12 bases lining up with TRBD1. Germline values: CDR1 MNHEY, CDR2 SMNVEV (reference sequence). Germline trimming cut 6 bases from V and 2 bases from J; bases unmatched to any gene: 5. CDR3 length: 15 amino acids. The CDR3: CASSHGTGGAYEQYF. CDR3 DNA: TGTGCCAGCAGCCACGGGACAGGGGGCGCCTACGAGCAGTACTTC.

This clone was recorded once. The rearrangement links TRBV2 to TRBJ1-2; possible D gene TRBD1, 5 bases. CDR1 and CDR2 from the germline V gene are SNHLY and FYNNEI. CDR3 size: 13 residues. Trimming pared 2 bases from V and 8 bases from J, leaving 12 bases between. The CDR3 reads CASSETGAGGYTF. The CDR3 DNA is TGTGCCAGCAGTGAAACTGGGGCGGGGGGCTACACCTTC. Variable domain in full (rest from reference TRBV2 and TRBJ1-2): EPEVTQTPSHQVTQMGQEVILRCVPISNHLYFYWYRQILGQKVEFLVSFYNNEISEKSEIFDDQFSVERPDGSNFTLKIRSTKLEDSAMYFCASSETGAGGYTFGSGTRLTVV.

The chain recombines TRBV7-2 with TRBJ1-6; D possibly corresponds to TRBD1 (5 bases). The germline V gene encodes CDR1 SGHTA and CDR2 FQGNSA. This CDR3 is built from 15 residues. V was pared by 7 bases and J by 6 bases, with 16 bases between. The CDR3 loop is CASNVGGARNSPLHF. The DNA of the CDR3 is TGTGCCAGCAATGTGGGGGGAGCACGTAATTCACCCCTCCACTTT.

The V and J genes are TRBV27 and TRBJ1-1, with 7 bases that match TRBD1. This CDR3 is built from 13 residues. Germline lookup yields CDR1 MNHEY and CDR2 SMNVEV (reference sequence). The V gene end was trimmed by 5 bases and the J gene end by 8 bases; junction bases not matched to a gene: 8. CDR3 region: CASSPLIQGEAFF. The CDR3 DNA sequence: TGTGCCAGCAGTCCCCTCATACAGGGGGAAGCTTTCTTT.

CDR3 in DNA: TGTGCCAGCAGACACTACTCGTACGGTGAGACCCAGTACTTC. Translating gives CASRHYSYGETQYF. V gene TRBV28 combines with J gene TRBJ2-5; D call uncertain. This CDR3 has 14 amino acids. Germline CDR1 is MDHEN and CDR2 is SYDVKM. Trimming took off 6 bases at V and 5 bases at J, with 16 bases between the two ends.

The chain has TRBV6-1 and TRBJ1-2; the D is unclear. The germline gives CDR1 MNHNS, CDR2 SASEGT. The V end lost 3 bases, the J end lost 8 bases, and 16 bases lay between the germline ends. The CDR3 covers 14 residues. CDR3 region: CASSDMREGGGYTF. CDR3 in DNA: TGTGCCAGCAGTGATATGAGGGAAGGCGGCGGCTACACCTTC.

The V gene is TRBV5-6, the J gene TRBJ2-3; D is ambiguous. CDR1 SGHDT and CDR2 YYEEEE come from the germline V gene. This CDR3 has 14 residues. Trimming cost V 0 bases and J 5 bases, with 10 bases left between them. The CDR3 nucleotides read TGTGCCAGCAGCTTGGGCATCCGGGTAGATACGCAGTATTTT. It yields the protein CASSLGIRVDTQYF.

The chain couples TRBV7-9 to TRBJ1-5; D is possibly TRBD1 (5 bases). The CDR3 contains 12 residues. V was pared by 4 bases and J by 8 bases, with 9 bases between. CDR1 is SEHNR and CDR2 is FQNEAQ in the germline V gene (reference sequence). The CDR3: CASSSTVEPQHF. CDR3 nucleotides: TGTGCCAGCAGCTCGACAGTGGAGCCCCAGCATTTT.

V gene TRBV7-9 combines with J gene TRBJ1-4, with a weak D call TRBD1 (5 bases). The ends were cut back, 5 bases at V and 7 bases at J, with 20 bases in the middle. The CDR3 is 16 residues long. Germline V lookup: CDR1 SEHNR, CDR2 FQNEAQ (reference sequence). In DNA, the CDR3 is TGTGCCAGCAGCCAACCCGACAGATTACTAATTGAAAAACTGTTTTTT. Protein product: CASSQPDRLLIEKLFF. Full variable domain (missing parts from reference TRBV7-9 and TRBJ1-4): DTGVSQNPRHKITKRGQNVTFRCDPISEHNRLYWYRQTLGQGPEFLTYFQNEAQLEKSRLLSDRFSAERPKGSFSTLEIQRTEQGDSAMYLCASSQPDRLLIEKLFFGSGTQLSVL.

The V and J genes are TRBV6-1 and TRBJ1-5; TRBD1 is a possible D gene (5 bases). Trimming pared 6 bases from V and 2 bases from J, leaving 14 bases between. CDR1 MNHNS and CDR2 SASEGT come from the germline V gene. The CDR3 length is 15 residues. CDR3 coding DNA: TGTGCCAGCAGCCCCCCGGGGGGGGGCAATCAGCCCCAGCATTTT. It yields the protein CASSPPGGGNQPQHF.

The chain recombines TRBV6-5 with TRBJ2-1, with 7 bases fitting TRBD2. Looked up from germline, CDR1 is MNHEY and CDR2 is SVGAGI. The length of the CDR3 is 14 residues. After removal of 5 bases from V and 5 bases from J, the junction contained 6 bases not matched to a gene. This chain's CDR3 is CASSREVRHNEQFF. CDR3 nucleotide sequence: TGTGCCAGCAGTCGGGAGGTCCGACACAATGAGCAGTTCTTC.

The chain has TRBV6-5 and TRBJ2-2; weak D call: TRBD2 (5 bases). The CDR3 totals 12 residues. CDR1 MNHEY and CDR2 SVGAGI come from the germline V gene. V lost 8 bases to trimming and J lost 5 bases, with 9 bases between them. CDR3 DNA: TGTGCCAGCCGGCGAGGGACCGGGGAGCTGTTTTTT. This encodes CASRRGTGELFF.

This clone turned up a few times. The chain employs TRBV4-1 and TRBJ2-1; D perhaps matches TRBD1 (5 bases). Trimming removed 5 bases at V and 5 bases at J, with 13 bases between. CDR3 length: 14 amino acids. Germline-derived CDR1 and CDR2 are MGHRA and YSYEKL. The CDR3 bases are TGCGCCAGCAGCTACGCAGGGCTCGACAATGAGCAGTTCTTC. It translates to CASSYAGLDNEQFF.

V gene TRBV29-1 combines with J gene TRBJ2-6, with D perhaps TRBD1 (5 bases). This CDR3 is built from 14 residues. Germline V gene data show CDR1 as SQVTM and CDR2 as ANQGSEA. Trimming took 4 bases from V and 0 from J, leaving 7 bases between them. The CDR3 protein is CSVVQGSGANVLTF. The CDR3 nucleotides read TGCAGCGTTGTTCAGGGCTCTGGGGCCAACGTCCTGACTTTC.